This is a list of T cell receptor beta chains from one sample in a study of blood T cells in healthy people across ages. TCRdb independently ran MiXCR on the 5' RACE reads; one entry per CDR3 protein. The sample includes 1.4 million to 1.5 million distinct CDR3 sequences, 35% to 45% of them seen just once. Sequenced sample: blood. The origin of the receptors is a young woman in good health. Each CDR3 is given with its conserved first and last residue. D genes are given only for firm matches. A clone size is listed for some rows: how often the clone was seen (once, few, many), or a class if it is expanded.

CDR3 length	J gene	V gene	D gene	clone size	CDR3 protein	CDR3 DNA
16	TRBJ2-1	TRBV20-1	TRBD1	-	CSADPFGQELWETQFF	TGCAGTGCTGACCCCTTCGGACAGGAACTGTGGGAGACCCAGTTCTTC
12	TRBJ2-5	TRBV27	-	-	CASSGLGLEQYF	TGTGCCAGCAGCGGTCTAGGCCTGGAGCAGTACTTC
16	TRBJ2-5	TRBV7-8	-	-	CASSLGLGGFEETQYF	TGTGCCAGCAGCTTAGGTTTGGGGGGATTCGAGGAGACCCAGTACTTC
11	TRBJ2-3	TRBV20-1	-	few	CSAQNLYTQYF	TGCAGTGCCCAAAACCTCTATACGCAGTATTTT
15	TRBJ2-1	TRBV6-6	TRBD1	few	CASTLGDRDYNEQFF	TGTGCCAGCACCCTCGGGGACAGGGACTACAATGAGCAGTTCTTC
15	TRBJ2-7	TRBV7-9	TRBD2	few	CASSSRTSGNYEQYF	TGTGCCAGCAGCTCGCGGACTAGCGGGAACTACGAGCAGTACTTC
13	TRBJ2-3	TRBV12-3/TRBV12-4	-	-	CAIGPQGADTEYF	TGTGCCATCGGGCCTCAAGGGGCAGATACGGAGTATTTT
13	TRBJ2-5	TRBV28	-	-	CASSSVLLETQYF	TGTGCCAGCAGTTCGGTACTTTTGGAGACCCAGTACTTC
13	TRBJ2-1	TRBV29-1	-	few	CSVRTSSYNEQFF	TGCAGCGTGCGAACTAGTTCCTACAATGAGCAGTTCTTC
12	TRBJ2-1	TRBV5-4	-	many	CASSLAPNEQFF	TGTGCCAGCAGCTTAGCCCCCAATGAGCAGTTCTTC
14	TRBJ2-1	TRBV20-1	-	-	CSARFRGYSNEQFF	TGCAGTGCTAGGTTTCGGGGCTACTCGAATGAGCAGTTCTTC
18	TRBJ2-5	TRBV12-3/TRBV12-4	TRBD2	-	CASSGGGLIGLEGETQYF	TGTGCCAGCAGTGGGGGGGGTCTTATAGGACTAGAGGGGGAGACCCAGTACTTC
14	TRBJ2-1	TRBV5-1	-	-	CASSLGGVDNEQFF	TGCGCCAGCAGCTTGGGGGGGGTGGACAATGAGCAGTTCTTC
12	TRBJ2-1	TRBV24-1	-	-	CATSEGDDEQFF	TGTGCCACCAGTGAGGGGGACGATGAGCAGTTCTTC
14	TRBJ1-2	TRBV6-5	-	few	CASSRGTSNYGYTF	TGTGCCAGCAGTCGCGGGACGTCTAACTATGGCTACACCTTC
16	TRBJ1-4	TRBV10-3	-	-	CAICESGEATNEKLFF	TGTGCCATCTGTGAGTCCGGTGAGGCAACTAATGAAAAACTGTTTTTT